This entry lists 18 T cell receptor beta chains sequenced from one sample in a study of beta chain features in type 1 diabetes. General study results and limits: The study found moderately but significantly shorter TCRB CDR3s in all four CD4+ subsets of Type 1 diabetes patients.

These receptors have no identified antigens. Isolated RNA was reverse transcribed in full, so expressed TCRB transcripts were sequenced. Method: immunoSEQ multiplex PCR; TCRdb's copy keeps in-frame clones and lacks some. The sample carries 600,000 to 700,000 clones, about an eighth recorded once. Source material: naive CD4+ T cells from blood. The receptors stem from a man aged 18-30 years with type 1 diabetes.

This clone turned up a few times. The CDR3: CASRASTGGGYEQYF. The CDR3 DNA is TGTGCCAGCAGGGCGTCCACAGGGGGCGGGTACGAGCAGTACTTC. The chain has TRBV25-1 and TRBJ2-7; 9 nucleotides agree with TRBD1. After removal of 6 bases from V and 4 bases from J, the junction contained 10 bases not matched to a gene. The CDR3 covers 15 residues. CDR1 and CDR2 (germline): MGHDK, SYGVNS.

This chain links TRBV9 with TRBJ2-4; the D gene is possibly TRBD2 (7 bases). Per germline, CDR1 SGDLS and CDR2 YYNGEE. V shed 4 bases and J shed 3 bases, with 17 bases lying between them. The CDR3 totals 16 residues. The CDR3, as DNA: TGTGCCAGCAGCTCCTCGGGGGAGGGGGACAAAAACATTCAGTACTTC. It translates to CASSSSGEGDKNIQYF.

The chain joins TRBV18 to TRBJ2-7; D unclear. Germline V lookup: CDR1 KGHSH, CDR2 LQKENI. Trimming left V 6 bases short and J 4 bases short, with 13 bases between. CDR3 length: 13 amino acids. The CDR3 nucleotides are TGTGCCAGCTCCCCTGACCCGGAGTACGAGCAGTACTTC. Translating it yields CASSPDPEYEQYF.

The DNA for the CDR3 is TGCGCCAGCAGCTTGTTCAGGGGCGAGACCCAGTACTTC. It specifies CASSLFRGETQYF. This rearrangement joins TRBV5-1 to TRBJ2-5, with a possible D match to TRBD1 (6 bases). In germline, CDR1 is SGHRS, CDR2 YFSETQ. This CDR3 has 13 amino acids. Between the trimmed V and J ends, which lost 1 base and 5 bases, there was a span of 9 bases.

This clone was recorded a few times. The CDR3 DNA sequence: TGTGCCACCGATGGAATGAATCCTCACAATGAGCAGTTCTTC. It is translated as CATDGMNPHNEQFF. This chain joins TRBV6-6 and TRBJ2-1, with D unresolved. The ends were cut back, 10 bases at V and 5 bases at J, with 18 bases in the middle. The CDR3 totals 14 residues. Germline V lookup: CDR1 MNHNY, CDR2 SVGAGI (reference sequence).

The gene calls are TRBV28 and TRBJ2-5, with D perhaps TRBD1 (6 bases). Matching the DNA end better, TRBJ2-7 makes the J call doubtful. The germline CDR1 and CDR2 sequences are MDHEN and SYDVKM. CDR3 size: 16 residues. The CDR3 DNA follows: TGTGCCAGCAGTTTCTCCGGGACATTCAGCTCCTACGAGCAGTACTTC. It is translated as CASSFSGTFSSYEQYF.

The CDR3 region has the DNA TGTGCCAGCAGTTCCCAGGGGGACTATGGCTACACCTTC. Protein product: CASSSQGDYGYTF. The chain employs TRBV6-5 and TRBJ1-2, with 7 positions matching TRBD1. This CDR3 region has 13 residues. J lost 3 bases, V lost 4 bases, and 2 bases had no gene match. The germline V gene has CDR1 MNHEY and CDR2 SVGAGI.

Concerning this clone: This sample also contains other DNA sequences that code for the same CDR3. V usage is TRBV2 and J usage is TRBJ2-7, with a weak D call TRBD1 (6 bases). The CDR3 sequence is 15 residues long. CDR1 is SNHLY, CDR2 FYNNEI, per germline. V was pared by 1 base and J by 1 base, with 11 bases between. This CDR3 reads CASSEEGRGSYEQYF. The CDR3 DNA reads as TGTGCCAGCAGTGAAGAGGGCAGGGGTTCCTACGAGCAGTACTTC. The variable domain in full, completed from reference TRBV2 and TRBJ2-7, reads EPEVTQTPSHQVTQMGQEVILRCVPISNHLYFYWYRQILGQKVEFLVSFYNNEISEKSEIFDDQFSVERPDGSNFTLKIRSTKLEDSAMYFCASSEEGRGSYEQYFGPGTRLTVT.

This clone showed up just a few times. The rearrangement uses TRBV28 and TRBJ2-7, with 10 bases aligning to TRBD1. The CDR3 length is 14 residues. The ends lost 5 bases at V and 3 bases at J; junction bases unmatched: 4. The V gene's germline CDR1 is MDHEN and CDR2 SYDVKM. The CDR3 reads CASSPGTGDYEQYF. CDR3 DNA sequence: TGTGCCAGCAGTCCCGGGACAGGGGACTACGAGCAGTACTTC.

The gene calls are TRBV6-1 and TRBJ2-1, with 10 positions matching TRBD1. With V trimmed by 5 bases and J by 6 bases, 7 bases remained unmatched. The germline CDR1 and CDR2 sequences are MNHNS and SASEGT. The CDR3 length is 15 residues. CDR3 loop: CASSSPGQGINEQFF. As DNA, the CDR3 is TGTGCCAGCAGTTCCCCGGGACAGGGGATCAATGAGCAGTTCTTC.

This clone appeared a few times. This chain joins TRBV19 and TRBJ1-5, with unresolved D. Germline lookup yields CDR1 LNHDA and CDR2 SQIVND (reference sequence). The CDR3 loop spans 15 amino acids. With 5 bases removed from V and 0 bases from J, the gap between germline ends came to 11 bases. The CDR3 region is CASSVTSNSNQPQHF. In DNA form, the CDR3 reads TGTGCCAGTAGTGTGACAAGCAATAGCAATCAGCCCCAGCATTTT.

This clone appeared a few times. The gene calls are TRBV18 and TRBJ2-6; D unclear. CDR1 is KGHSH and CDR2 is LQKENI in the germline V gene. Trimming cost V 9 bases and J 0 bases, with 12 bases left between them. The CDR3 consists of 15 residues. DNA of the CDR3: TGTGCCAGTTACTATTCTGCCTCTGGGGCCAACGTCCTGACTTTC. This codes for CASYYSASGANVLTF.

This clone turned up a few times. The J gene is TRBJ2-1, the V gene TRBV21-1; the table names TRBD1, a call not compared with the DNA. TRBV21-1 is a recognized pseudogene. The CDR3 length is 16 residues. This chain's CDR3 is CASSIQGTGVRNEQFF. CDR3 coding DNA: TGTGCCAGCAGCATTCAAGGGACAGGGGTCCGTAATGAGCAGTTCTTC.

The chain has TRBV14 and TRBJ1-6; 10 nucleotides match TRBD1. The CDR3 runs to 14 residues. Unmatched junction bases numbered 1, after V lost 4 bases and J lost 7 bases. Germline V gives CDR1 SGHDN, CDR2 FVKESK. CDR3 in amino acids: CASSRDRGNSPLHF. In DNA form, the CDR3 reads TGTGCCAGCAGCCGGGACAGGGGAAATTCACCCCTCCACTTT.

The J gene is TRBJ2-1, the V gene TRBV6-1; 10 bases map to TRBD1. The V and J ends lost 7 bases and 9 bases, in that order; junction bases with no gene match: 12. Germline loops: CDR1 MNHNS, CDR2 SASEGT. CDR3 length equals 15 residues. CDR3 coding DNA: TGTGCCAGCAACCAATTAGGACAGGGGGAACTTGAGCAGTTCTTC. Encoded protein: CASNQLGQGELEQFF.

The rearrangement uses TRBV29-1 and TRBJ1-1, with D uncertain. V gave up 4 bases and J gave up 1 base, with 10 bases separating them. CDR1 and CDR2 from the germline V gene are SQVTM and ANQGSEA. The CDR3 runs to 13 residues. DNA for the CDR3: TGCAGCGTTGTCGGGTTTGGGAACACTGAAGCTTTCTTT. Translation gives CSVVGFGNTEAFF.

There are a few counts of this clone. V gene TRBV30 combines with J gene TRBJ1-5; no definite D call. Trimming pared 2 bases from V and 5 bases from J, leaving 10 bases between. Germline V lookup: CDR1 GTSNPN, CDR2 SVGIG (reference sequence). The CDR3 covers 13 residues. CDR3 bases: TGTGCCTGGAGTACCCACCGCGATCAGCCCCAGCATTTT. Protein product: CAWSTHRDQPQHF. Using reference TRBV30 and TRBJ1-5 for the parts outside the CDR3, the full variable domain is SQTIHQWPATLVQPVGSPLSLECTVEGTSNPNLYWYRQAAGRGLQLLFYSVGIGQISSEVPQNLSASRPQDRQFILSSKKLLLSDSGFYLCAWSTHRDQPQHFGDGTRLSIL.

This clone showed up just a few times. The V gene is TRBV7-9, the J gene TRBJ1-1; D is undetermined. The length of the CDR3 is 12 residues. The V and J ends lost 8 bases and 1 base respectively, with 8 bases between them. Germline values: CDR1 SEHNR, CDR2 FQNEAQ (reference sequence). The CDR3 coding sequence is TGTGCCAGCGGGCGACAGAACACTGAAGCTTTCTTT. Translated, it gives CASGRQNTEAFF.